The 5 T cell receptor beta chains in this list originate from one sample, sequenced in a study of cytomegalovirus exposure and HLA in healthy donors (dated by TCRdb to about 2017). The receptor library was made with the immunoSEQ multiplex PCR assay. The multiplex PCR relied on a mix of 60 forward primers for TCR Vbeta segments and 13 reverse primers for TCR Jbeta segments. The table comes from immuneACCESS by way of TCRdb, which keeps in-frame sequences with V and J called. Part of the clones is missing from these tables; in studies checked, under half for an unresolved V gene and the rest for unknown reasons. Recorded for this sample are around 160,000 clones; approximately 75% of them occurred a single time. The ten largest clones add up to around 2.3% of the sample. The source material was PBMCs. The receptors here all came from a man aged 45 to 65 in good health and CMV-seropositive.

This clone was detected a few times. V gene TRBV7-2 combines with J gene TRBJ2-7; 7 bases are shared with TRBD1. CDR3 length: 14 residues. Germline assignment: CDR1 SGHTA and CDR2 FQGNSA. Germline trimming cut 5 bases from V and 2 bases from J; bases unmatched to any gene: 6. CDR3 coding DNA: TGTGCCAGCAGCCTAGGGACAGCCGCCTACGAGCAGTACTTC. Its protein product is CASSLGTAAYEQYF.

This clone has a single count. The CDR3 sequence is CASSLEPSGKKTDTQYF. CDR3 DNA: TGCGCCAGCAGCTTGGAACCTAGCGGGAAGAAGACAGATACGCAGTATTTT. This chain uses TRBV5-1 with TRBJ2-3; 9 nucleotides line up with TRBD2. The germline V gene encodes CDR1 SGHRS and CDR2 YFSETQ. The junction had 8 bases not matched to a gene; V was cut back by 0 bases and J by 3 bases. The CDR3 length is 17 residues.

Of note for this clone: A read error may account for a junction end that differs from germline. The chain links TRBV7-7 to TRBJ2-5; D is perhaps TRBD1 (6 bases). The J call may be wrong; the DNA end is better matched by TRBJ2-7. Germline V gene data show CDR1 as SSHAT and CDR2 as FNYEAQ (reference sequence). The CDR3 totals 15 residues. The CDR3 spells CASSSGQILTYEQYF. CDR3 in DNA: TGTGCTAGCAGCTCCGGACAGATACTCACCTACGAGCAGTACTTC.

V is TRBV7-3 and J is TRBJ2-3; TRBD2 is a possible D gene (7 bases). This CDR3 region has 15 residues. V was cut by 4 bases and J by 2 bases, with 13 bases left in between. Germline CDR1 SGHTA, CDR2 FQGTGA. The CDR3 DNA reads as TGTGCCAGCAGCTCCTCGGGGGGCCCCACAGATACGCAGTATTTT. Encoded protein: CASSSSGGPTDTQYF.

The V gene is TRBV9, the J gene TRBJ1-4, with D possibly being TRBD1 (5 bases). V lost 4 bases to trimming and J lost 8 bases, with 15 bases between them. The germline V gene has CDR1 SGDLS and CDR2 YYNGEE. The CDR3 loop spans 14 amino acids. CDR3 sequence (DNA): TGTGCCAGCAGCCGCGACATGGGGCAAGAAAAACTGTTTTTT. The encoded protein is CASSRDMGQEKLFF.